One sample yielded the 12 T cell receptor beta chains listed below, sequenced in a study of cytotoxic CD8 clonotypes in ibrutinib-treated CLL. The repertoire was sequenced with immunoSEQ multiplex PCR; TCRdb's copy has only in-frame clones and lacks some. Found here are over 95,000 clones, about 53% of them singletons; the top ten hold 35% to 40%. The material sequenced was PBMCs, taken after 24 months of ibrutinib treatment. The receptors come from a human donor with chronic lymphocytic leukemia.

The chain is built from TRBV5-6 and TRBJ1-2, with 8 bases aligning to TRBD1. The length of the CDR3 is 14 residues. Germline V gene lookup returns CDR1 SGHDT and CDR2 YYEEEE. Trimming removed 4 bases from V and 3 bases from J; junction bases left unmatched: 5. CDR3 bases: TGTGCCAGCAGCCCGGGGGACAGGTACTATGGCTACACCTTC. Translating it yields CASSPGDRYYGYTF. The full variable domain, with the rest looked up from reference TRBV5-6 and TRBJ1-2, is DAGVTQSPTHLIKTRGQQVTLRCSPKSGHDTVSWYQQALGQGPQFIFQYYEEEERQRGNFPDRFSGHQFPNYSSELNVNALLLGDSALYLCASSPGDRYYGYTFGSGTRLTVV.

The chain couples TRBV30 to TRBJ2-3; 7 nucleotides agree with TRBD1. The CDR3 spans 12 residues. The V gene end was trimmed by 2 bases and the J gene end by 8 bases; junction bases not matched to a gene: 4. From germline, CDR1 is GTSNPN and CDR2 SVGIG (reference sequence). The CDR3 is CAWSTRGSTQYF. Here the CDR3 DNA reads TGTGCCTGGAGTACCAGGGGGAGTACGCAGTATTTT.

CDR3 residues: CASSLEGTGRGYTF. DNA of the CDR3: TGTGCCAGCAGCTTAGAGGGGACAGGGAGAGGCTACACCTTC. The rearrangement uses TRBV11-3 and TRBJ1-2; 9 positions match TRBD1. The CDR3 covers 14 residues. Trimming cost V 0 bases and J 8 bases; bases outside gene matches: 4. Germline CDR1 reads SGHNT; CDR2 reads YENEEA.

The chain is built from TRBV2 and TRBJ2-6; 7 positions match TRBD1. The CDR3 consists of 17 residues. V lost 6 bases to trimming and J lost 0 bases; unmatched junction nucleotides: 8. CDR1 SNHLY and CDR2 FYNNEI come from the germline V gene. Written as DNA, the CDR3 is TGTGCCAGCAGACACGGGACAGTGAGCTCTGGGGCCAACGTCCTGACTTTC. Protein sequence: CASRHGTVSSGANVLTF. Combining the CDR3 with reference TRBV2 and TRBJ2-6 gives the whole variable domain EPEVTQTPSHQVTQMGQEVILRCVPISNHLYFYWYRQILGQKVEFLVSFYNNEISEKSEIFDDQFSVERPDGSNFTLKIRSTKLEDSAMYFCASRHGTVSSGANVLTFGAGSRLTVL.

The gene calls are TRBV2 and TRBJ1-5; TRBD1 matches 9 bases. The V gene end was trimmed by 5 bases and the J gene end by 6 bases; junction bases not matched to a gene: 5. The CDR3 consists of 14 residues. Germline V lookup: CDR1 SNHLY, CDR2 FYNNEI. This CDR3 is CASSMGQGPQPQHF. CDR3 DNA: TGTGCCAGCAGTATGGGACAGGGCCCTCAGCCCCAGCATTTT.

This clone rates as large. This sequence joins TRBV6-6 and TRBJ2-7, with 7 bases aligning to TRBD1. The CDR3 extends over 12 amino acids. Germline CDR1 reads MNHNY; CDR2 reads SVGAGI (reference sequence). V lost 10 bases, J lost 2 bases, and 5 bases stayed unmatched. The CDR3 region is CATITGAYEQYF. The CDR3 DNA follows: TGTGCCACCATCACAGGGGCCTACGAGCAGTACTTC.

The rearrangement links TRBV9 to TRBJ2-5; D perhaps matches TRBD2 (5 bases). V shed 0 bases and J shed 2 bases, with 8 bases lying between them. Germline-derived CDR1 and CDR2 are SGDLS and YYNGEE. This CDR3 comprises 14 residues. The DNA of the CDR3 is TGTGCCAGCAGCGTAGTACTAGGACAAGAGACCCAGTACTTC. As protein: CASSVVLGQETQYF.

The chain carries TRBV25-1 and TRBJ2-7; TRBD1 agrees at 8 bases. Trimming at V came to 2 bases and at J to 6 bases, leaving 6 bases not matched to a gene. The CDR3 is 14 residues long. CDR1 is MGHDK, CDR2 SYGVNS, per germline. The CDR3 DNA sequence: TGTGCCAGCAGTGAACAGGGGGCCCTAAGCGAGCAGTACTTC. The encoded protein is CASSEQGALSEQYF.

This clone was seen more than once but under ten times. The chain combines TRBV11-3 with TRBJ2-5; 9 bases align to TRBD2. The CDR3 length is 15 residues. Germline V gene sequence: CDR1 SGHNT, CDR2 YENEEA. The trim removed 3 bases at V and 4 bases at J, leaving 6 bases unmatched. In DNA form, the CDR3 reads TGTGCCAGCAGCTTGGCGGGGGGGGCCGCAGAGACCCAGTACTTC. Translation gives CASSLAGGAAETQYF.

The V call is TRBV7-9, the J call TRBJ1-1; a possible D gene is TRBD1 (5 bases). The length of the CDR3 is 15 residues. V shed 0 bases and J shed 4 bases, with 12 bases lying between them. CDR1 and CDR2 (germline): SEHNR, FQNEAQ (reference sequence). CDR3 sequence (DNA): TGTGCCAGCAGCTTAGCTGGGGCAGTAAGCACTGAAGCTTTCTTT. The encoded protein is CASSLAGAVSTEAFF.

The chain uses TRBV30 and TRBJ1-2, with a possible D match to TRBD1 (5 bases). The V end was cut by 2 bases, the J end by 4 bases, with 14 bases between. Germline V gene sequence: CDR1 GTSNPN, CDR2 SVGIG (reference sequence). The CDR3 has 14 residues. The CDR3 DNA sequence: TGTGCCTGGAGTTCCAAGGGGATGGGCTATGGCTACACCTTC. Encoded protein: CAWSSKGMGYGYTF.

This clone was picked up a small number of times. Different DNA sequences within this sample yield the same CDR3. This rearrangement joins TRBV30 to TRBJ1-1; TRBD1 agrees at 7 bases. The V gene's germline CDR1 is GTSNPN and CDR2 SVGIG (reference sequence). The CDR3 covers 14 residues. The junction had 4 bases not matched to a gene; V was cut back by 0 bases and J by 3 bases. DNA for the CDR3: TGTGCCTGGAGTGTACTGCAGGGGGACACTGAAGCTTTCTTT. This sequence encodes CAWSVLQGDTEAFF.